This T cell receptor beta chain appears in the sequencing data of a study of T cells in localized non-small cell lung cancer. Profiled with immunoSEQ multiplex PCR; TCRdb holds only in-frame clones, not every one. The repertoire holds over 20,000 clones, about 90% seen once, with around 32% in the top ten. The length of the CDR3 is 13 residues. Germline CDR1 SNHLY, CDR2 FYNNEI. Losses at the gene ends were 4 bases for V and 5 bases for J; bases not matched to a gene: 4. The starting material was peripheral blood, obtained before any cancer treatment. The rearrangement links TRBV2 to TRBJ2-5; 7 bases are a match to TRBD1. This clonotype was sampled from a male donor aged 60 or over with stage I squamous cell lung carcinoma. The CDR3 loop is CASSGRGKETQYF. The CDR3 nucleotides are TGTGCCAGCAGTGGCAGGGGGAAGGAGACCCAGTACTTC.